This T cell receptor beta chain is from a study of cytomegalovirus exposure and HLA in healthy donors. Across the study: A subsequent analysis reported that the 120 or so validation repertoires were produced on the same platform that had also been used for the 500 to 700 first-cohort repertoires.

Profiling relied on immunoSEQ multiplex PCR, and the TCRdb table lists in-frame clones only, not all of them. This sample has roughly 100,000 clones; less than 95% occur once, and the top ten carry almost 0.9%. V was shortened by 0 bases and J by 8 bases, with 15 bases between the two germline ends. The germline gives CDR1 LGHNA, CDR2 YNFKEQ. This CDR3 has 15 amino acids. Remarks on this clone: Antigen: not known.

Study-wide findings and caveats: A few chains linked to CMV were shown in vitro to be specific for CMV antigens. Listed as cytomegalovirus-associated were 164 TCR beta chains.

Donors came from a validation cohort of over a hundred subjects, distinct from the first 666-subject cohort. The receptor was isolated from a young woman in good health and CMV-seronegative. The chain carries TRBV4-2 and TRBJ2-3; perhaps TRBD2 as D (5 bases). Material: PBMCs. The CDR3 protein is CASSQDRGRLGTQYF. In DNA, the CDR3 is TGTGCCAGCAGCCAAGATCGGGGTAGGCTGGGTACGCAGTATTTT.